The rows below give T cell receptor beta chains drawn from one sample of a study of cytomegalovirus exposure and HLA in healthy donors. Data came from immunoSEQ multiplex PCR; TCRdb stores just in-frame clones and leaves some out. This table has more than 150,000 clones, roughly 84% appearing once. The specimen was PBMCs. These receptors all come from a boy younger than 10 in good health and CMV-seronegative. The CDR3 runs from the conserved cysteine through the conserved F or W. D genes are given only for firm matches. Clone sizes are given selectively: once, few, many, or a class where the clone is expanded.

j_call,v_call,clone_size,d_call,cdr3_aa,cdr3_nt
TRBJ1-1,TRBV28,-,-,CASSSITEAFF,TGTGCCAGCAGTTCCATCACAGAAGCTTTCTTT
TRBJ1-2,TRBV30,-,TRBD1,CALQGYGYTF,TGTGCCTTACAGGGGTACGGCTACACCTTC
TRBJ2-1,TRBV7-9,-,-,CASTFQPGHRYNEQFF,TGTGCCAGCACTTTTCAGCCGGGACACAGATACAATGAGCAGTTCTTC
TRBJ2-1,TRBV30,-,-,CAWSVTEVVQFF,TGTGCCTGGAGTGTAACTGAGGTTGTGCAGTTCTTC
TRBJ2-3,TRBV19,once,-,CASSITQQETDTQYF,TGTGCCAGTAGTATAACCCAGCAGGAAACAGATACGCAGTATTTT
TRBJ2-3,TRBV4-1,once,-,CASSQVEGGRADTQYF,TGCGCCAGCAGCCAAGTCGAGGGAGGTAGGGCAGATACGCAGTATTTT
TRBJ2-7,TRBV4-2,-,TRBD1,CASSQVEQGEYEQYF,TGTGCCAGCAGCCAAGTTGAGCAGGGGGAATACGAGCAGTACTTC
TRBJ2-3,TRBV11-2,-,TRBD1,CASSLGGTAIRTDTQYF,TGTGCCAGCAGCTTAGGGGGGACAGCTATTCGCACAGATACGCAGTATTTT
TRBJ2-3,TRBV14,-,TRBD2,CASSQVGLATDTQYF,TGTGCCAGCAGCCAAGTCGGACTAGCAACAGATACGCAGTATTTT
TRBJ2-5,TRBV9,-,-,CASSLAPGMQETQYF,TGTGCCAGCAGCCTCGCGCCAGGGATGCAAGAGACCCAGTACTTC
TRBJ2-1,TRBV7-6,-,TRBD2,CASSLAPLANNEQFF,TGTGCCAGCAGCTTAGCGCCACTAGCGAACAATGAGCAGTTCTTC
TRBJ1-6,TRBV25-1,-,-,CASSYGTAAGSPLHF,TGTGCCAGCAGTTACGGGACGGCGGCGGGGTCACCCCTCCACTTT
TRBJ2-7,TRBV19,-,-,CASSIGTVSSYEQYF,TGTGCCAGTAGTATAGGGACAGTTAGCTCCTACGAGCAGTACTTC
TRBJ2-1,TRBV5-4,-,-,CASTLSSTYNEQFF,TGTGCCAGCACCTTGAGTTCTACTTACAATGAGCAGTTCTTC
TRBJ2-7,TRBV28,-,TRBD2,CASTLGGSTSYEQYF,TGTGCCAGCACTCTGGGGGGGTCCACTTCCTACGAGCAGTACTTC
TRBJ2-3,TRBV19,few,-,CASSRGGGVRDTQYF,TGTGCCAGTAGTAGGGGAGGGGGGGTCAGGGATACGCAGTATTTT
TRBJ2-1,TRBV5-1,-,-,CASSLSSQNIRSYNEQFF,TGCGCCAGCAGCTTGTCGTCCCAGAACATCCGCTCCTACAATGAGCAGTTCTTC
TRBJ2-3,TRBV7-9,-,TRBD2,CASSLKGLGVDTQYF,TGTGCCAGCAGCTTAAAGGGACTAGGGGTGGATACGCAGTATTTT
TRBJ1-1,TRBV9,-,TRBD1,CASSVFTGAEAFF,TGTGCCAGCAGCGTATTCACAGGGGCCGAAGCTTTCTTT
TRBJ2-7,TRBV19,once,-,CASSIDSGSYEQYF,TGTGCCAGTAGTATAGATAGCGGCTCATACGAGCAGTACTTC
TRBJ2-1,TRBV6-6,-,TRBD2,CASSFPERGWRNEQFF,TGTGCCAGCAGTTTCCCTGAGCGGGGCTGGCGGAATGAGCAGTTCTTC
TRBJ2-3,TRBV11-2,-,TRBD1,CASSRTGVGTDTQYF,TGTGCCAGCAGCCGGACAGGGGTGGGCACAGATACGCAGTATTTT
TRBJ1-3,TRBV30,-,-,CAWGPGNTIYF,TGTGCCTGGGGCCCTGGAAACACCATATATTTT
TRBJ2-7,TRBV28,-,-,CASRNYRESYEQYF,TGTGCCAGCAGAAACTACAGGGAATCCTACGAGCAGTACTTC
TRBJ2-7,TRBV12-5,-,TRBD1,CASGDTGTDLYEQYF,TGTGCTAGTGGTGACACCGGGACAGATCTCTACGAGCAGTACTTC
TRBJ1-4,TRBV5-1,few,TRBD1,CASSYGQANEKLFF,TGCGCCAGCAGCTACGGACAGGCAAATGAAAAACTGTTTTTT
TRBJ2-3,TRBV9,-,TRBD2,CASSVEGREGTDTQYF,TGTGCCAGCAGCGTAGAGGGCCGGGAGGGCACAGATACGCAGTATTTT
TRBJ1-4,TRBV19,-,TRBD1,CASSTTGEEKLFF,TGTGCCAGTAGTACCACAGGGGAAGAAAAACTGTTTTTT
TRBJ1-1,TRBV5-5,-,-,CASSPGGGAGTEAFF,TGTGCCAGCAGCCCTGGCGGGGGGGCTGGCACTGAAGCTTTCTTT
TRBJ1-1,TRBV2,few,-,CASSEGSVRGNTEAFF,TGTGCCAGCAGTGAGGGATCCGTCAGGGGGAACACTGAAGCTTTCTTT
TRBJ1-1,TRBV5-5,-,-,CASSAGDTVNTEAFF,TGTGCCAGCAGCGCGGGGGACACCGTGAACACTGAAGCTTTCTTT
TRBJ2-7,TRBV15,few,TRBD2,CATSRALAGDPYEQYF,TGTGCCACCAGCAGAGCTCTAGCGGGAGACCCCTACGAGCAGTACTTC
TRBJ2-7,TRBV6-5,-,-,CASSYSGRTYEQYF,TGTGCCAGCAGTTACTCGGGGCGTACCTACGAGCAGTACTTC
TRBJ1-1,TRBV20-1,-,-,CSGLTNTEAFF,TGCAGTGGGCTGACAAACACTGAAGCTTTCTTT
TRBJ1-2,TRBV5-4,-,-,CASSGLNYGYTF,TGTGCCAGCAGCGGACTAAACTATGGCTACACCTTC
TRBJ1-1,TRBV6-1,-,-,CASRQGGNTEAFF,TGTGCCAGCAGACAAGGGGGTAACACTGAAGCTTTCTTT